The 28 T cell receptor beta chains given below trace back to one sample, sequenced in a study of blood T cell repertoires in COVID-19. The protocol was immunoSEQ multiplex PCR, while the TCRdb copy is restricted to in-frame clones and leaves out a portion. The data hold roughly 300,000 clones, with around 88% observed a single time. The sample was peripheral blood. These TCRs come from a woman between 50 and 59 years old with acute or convalescent COVID-19.

J is TRBJ2-7 and V is TRBV12-3 or TRBV12-4, with 10 positions matching TRBD1. The J segment lost 5 bases and the V segment lost 6 bases, leaving 4 bases of the junction unmatched. The CDR3 length is 13 residues. For the CDR3, the DNA is TGTGCCAGCAGCCTGGGACAGGGGCACGAGCAGTACTTC. It translates to CASSLGQGHEQYF.

The chain has TRBV5-1 and TRBJ2-7; 13 bases map to TRBD2. J gave up 0 bases and V 5 bases, and 17 bases lay outside the gene matches. Germline V gene lookup returns CDR1 SGHRS and CDR2 YFSETQ. The CDR3 spans 20 residues. The DNA for the CDR3 is TGCGCCAGCAGGCAAGTGGGGACTAGCGGGAAAGAGAGGGGCTCCTACGAGCAGTACTTC. Protein product: CASRQVGTSGKERGSYEQYF. Combining the CDR3 with reference TRBV5-1 and TRBJ2-7 gives the whole variable domain KAGVTQTPRYLIKTRGQQVTLSCSPISGHRSVSWYQQTPGQGLQFLFEYFSETQRNKGNFPGRFSGRQFSNSRSEMNVSTLELGDSALYLCASRQVGTSGKERGSYEQYFGPGTRLTVT.

V is TRBV12-5 and J is TRBJ1-2, with 7 bases that match TRBD1. The germline gives CDR1 LGHNT, CDR2 FRNRAP. The CDR3 loop spans 16 amino acids. With 1 base clipped from V and 2 bases from J, the junction kept 7 bases outside the gene matches. The CDR3 DNA follows: TGTGCTAGTGGTTTGGCCACAGGGGAATACAACTATGGCTACACCTTC. It yields the protein CASGLATGEYNYGYTF.

This chain uses TRBV28 with TRBJ1-4; TRBD1 agrees at 9 bases. This CDR3 comprises 13 residues. CDR1 and CDR2 from the germline V gene are MDHEN and SYDVKM. CDR3 bases: TGTGCGGCCCTACAGGGGGCGCAAGGAAAACTGTTTTTT. Translation: CAALQGAQGKLFF.

J is TRBJ2-1 and V is TRBV5-1; D unresolved. Deletions cut 4 bases from V and 0 bases from J, with 17 bases between. CDR1 is SGHRS and CDR2 is YFSETQ in the germline V gene. The CDR3 is made up of 17 amino acids. CDR3 region: CASSPLPPKSSYNEQFF. The CDR3 bases are TGCGCCAGCAGCCCTTTACCCCCTAAGAGCTCCTACAATGAGCAGTTCTTC.

The chain links TRBV28 to TRBJ2-5; 7 bases are a match to TRBD1. Trimming cost V 6 bases and J 2 bases; bases outside gene matches: 3. The CDR3 covers 13 residues. The germline gives CDR1 MDHEN, CDR2 SYDVKM. CDR3 loop: CASRDRFQETQYF. The DNA of the CDR3 is TGTGCCAGCAGGGACAGGTTTCAAGAGACCCAGTACTTC.

This sequence joins TRBV7-9 and TRBJ2-7; D gene ambiguous. CDR1 SEHNR and CDR2 FQNEAQ come from the germline V gene (reference sequence). This CDR3 contains 11 residues. The V gene lost 5 bases and the J gene lost 0 bases, with 2 bases spanning the gap. Here the CDR3 DNA reads TGTGCCAGCAGCCTCTCCTACGAGCAGTACTTC. Amino acid sequence: CASSLSYEQYF.

A single count supports this clone. This specimen includes other DNA sequences encoding the same CDR3. The chain is built from TRBV19 and TRBJ2-7; D possibly corresponds to TRBD1 (6 bases). The CDR3 runs to 14 residues. Trimming took 1 base from V and 1 from J, leaving 8 bases between them. The V gene's germline CDR1 is LNHDA and CDR2 SQIVND (reference sequence). The CDR3 DNA sequence: TGTGCCAGTAGTATAGGGACAGCTTCCTACGAGCAGTACTTC. It is translated as CASSIGTASYEQYF.

The V and J genes are TRBV6-6 and TRBJ2-7; D is perhaps TRBD1 (6 bases). This CDR3 is built from 15 residues. Per germline, CDR1 MNHNY and CDR2 SVGAGI (reference sequence). V lost 4 bases, J lost 3 bases, and 16 bases lay in between. Here the CDR3 DNA reads TGTGCCAGCAGTTCCCCCAGGGGTTATGGCTACGAGCAGTACTTC. Translated, it gives CASSSPRGYGYEQYF.

The chain combines TRBV11-2 with TRBJ1-2, with TRBD1 identical over 9 bases. The CDR3 totals 14 residues. In germline, CDR1 is SGHAT, CDR2 FQNNGV. The J segment lost 5 bases and the V segment lost 5 bases, leaving 6 bases of the junction unmatched. CDR3 region: CASSTSGTGYGYTF. The CDR3 region has the DNA TGTGCCAGCAGCACTAGCGGGACAGGGTATGGCTACACCTTC. The entire variable domain, with the rest obtained from reference TRBV11-2 and TRBJ1-2, is as follows: EAGVAQSPRYKIIEKRQSVAFWCNPISGHATLYWYQQILGQGPKLLIQFQNNGVVDDSQLPKDRFSAERLKGVDSTLKIQPAKLEDSAVYLCASSTSGTGYGYTFGSGTRLTVV.

This clone was seen a single time. The chain is built from TRBV4-1 and TRBJ2-1; 7 bases line up with TRBD1. The V gene end was trimmed by 1 base and the J gene end by 8 bases; junction bases not matched to a gene: 8. CDR1 MGHRA and CDR2 YSYEKL come from the germline V gene. CDR3 length: 15 residues. The CDR3 nucleotides are TGCGCCAGCAGCCAAGGACAGGGACCTCGGGATGAGCAGTTCTTC. Protein product: CASSQGQGPRDEQFF.

The J gene is TRBJ2-1, the V gene TRBV24-1; 11 bases fit TRBD1. The germline gives CDR1 KGHDR, CDR2 SFDVKD. The CDR3 is 17 amino acids. The V and J ends lost 3 bases and 6 bases, in that order; junction bases with no gene match: 9. CDR3 bases: TGTGCCACCAGTGATACCCCCGGGACAGGGGGTTCCAATGAGCAGTTCTTC. Translation: CATSDTPGTGGSNEQFF.

The V gene is TRBV20-1, the J gene TRBJ1-1; no reliable D call. The V gene lost 1 base and the J gene lost 4 bases, with 4 bases spanning the gap. The length of the CDR3 is 11 residues. CDR1 is DFQATT and CDR2 is SNEGSKA in the germline V gene (reference sequence). CDR3 nucleotides: TGCAGTGCTAGAGCGGGCACTGAAGCTTTCTTT. Translating gives CSARAGTEAFF.

The chain couples TRBV7-2 to TRBJ1-2, with a tentative D call TRBD1 (5 bases). Trimming removed 2 bases from V and 2 bases from J, with 18 bases in between. The CDR3 extends over 17 amino acids. Germline V gene data show CDR1 as SGHTA and CDR2 as FQGNSA. For the CDR3, the DNA is TGTGCCAGCAGCTTAACTTTAGCAGCAGGGCTGAACTATGGCTACACCTTC. Protein sequence: CASSLTLAAGLNYGYTF. Combining the CDR3 with reference TRBV7-2 and TRBJ1-2 gives the whole variable domain GAGVSQSPSNKVTEKGKDVELRCDPISGHTALYWYRQSLGQGLEFLIYFQGNSAPDKSGLPSDRFSAERTGGSVSTLTIQRTQQEDSAVYLCASSLTLAAGLNYGYTFGSGTRLTVV.

The chain has TRBV28 and TRBJ2-7, with 11 nucleotides matching TRBD1. V shed 11 bases and J 3 bases; nucleotides not matched to a gene: 6. CDR3 length equals 13 residues. Germline CDR1 MDHEN, CDR2 SYDVKM. The CDR3 reads CASEGTGGYEQYF. CDR3 DNA: TGTGCCTCGGAAGGGACAGGGGGCTACGAGCAGTACTTC.

The chain employs TRBV2 and TRBJ2-5; D is ambiguous. CDR3 length equals 13 residues. The V and J ends lost 7 bases and 6 bases respectively, with 15 bases between them. Per germline, CDR1 SNHLY and CDR2 FYNNEI. DNA for the CDR3: TGTGCCAGCACCCCCGGTGGTATGCAGACCCAGTACTTC. Translation: CASTPGGMQTQYF.

This chain joins TRBV9 and TRBJ2-1, with 9 bases that match TRBD2. The length of the CDR3 is 15 residues. Trimming took 0 bases from V and 7 from J; bases not matched to a gene: 5. CDR1 is SGDLS and CDR2 is YYNGEE in the germline V gene. CDR3 amino acids: CASSVDLAGRNEQFF. The CDR3, as DNA: TGTGCCAGCAGCGTAGACCTAGCGGGACGGAATGAGCAGTTCTTC.

This chain connects TRBV7-9 to TRBJ1-1; a weak D match, TRBD1 (5 bases). Germline CDR1 is SEHNR and CDR2 is FQNEAQ (reference sequence). This CDR3 has 13 amino acids. Between the trimmed V and J ends, which lost 6 bases and 8 bases, there was a span of 16 bases. The CDR3 region has the DNA TGTGCCAGCAGAGAAGACCGTCGGGGGGAAGCTTTCTTT. Protein sequence: CASREDRRGEAFF.

This clone was recorded only once. The V and J genes are TRBV5-4 and TRBJ1-1, with a possible D match to TRBD1 (5 bases). V was cut by 4 bases and J by 11 bases, with 18 bases left in between. The CDR3 is 13 residues long. Germline-derived CDR1 and CDR2 are SGHNT and YYREEE (reference sequence). CDR3 coding DNA: TGTGCCAGCAGCCCGGGCCTATCAGGGACTGCTTTCTTT. It is translated as CASSPGLSGTAFF.

The chain recombines TRBV3-1 (or the pseudogene TRBV3-2) with TRBJ1-2, with TRBD1 identical over 9 bases. The CDR3 has 15 amino acids. Germline V gene sequence: CDR1 LGHDT, CDR2 YNNKEL (reference sequence). V trimming: 0 bases; J trimming: 4 bases; junction bases outside the gene matches: 3. CDR3 DNA: TGTGCCAGCAGCCAAGATGGGACAGGGATCTATGGCTACACCTTC. Translation: CASSQDGTGIYGYTF.

The chain has TRBV28 and TRBJ1-2; 7 positions agree with TRBD1. Per the germline V gene, CDR1 is MDHEN and CDR2 is SYDVKM. The CDR3 extends over 15 amino acids. The ends lost 6 bases at V and 4 bases at J; junction bases unmatched: 11. CDR3 residues: CASRATGVGVYGYTF. CDR3 sequence (DNA): TGTGCCAGCAGGGCCACAGGGGTTGGGGTCTATGGCTACACCTTC.

This sequence joins TRBV7-8 and TRBJ1-5; TRBD1 agrees at 7 bases. Germline CDR1 SGHVS, CDR2 FQNEAQ. The CDR3 covers 14 residues. V lost 7 bases and J lost 2; bases outside the gene matches: 5. The CDR3 DNA follows: TGTGCCAGCACCCAAGGACAGGGCAATCAGCCCCAGCATTTT. Translation gives CASTQGQGNQPQHF.

The rearrangement uses TRBV6-1 and TRBJ1-2, with D possibly matching TRBD1 (6 bases). The ends were cut back, 0 bases at V and 7 bases at J, with 12 bases in the middle. CDR1 and CDR2 from the germline V gene are MNHNS and SASEGT. The CDR3 is made up of 14 amino acids. The CDR3 DNA reads TGTGCCAGCAGTGAAGCGTCAGGACAGCTTGGCTACACCTTC. Its translation is CASSEASGQLGYTF.

The chain joins TRBV14 to TRBJ2-7; D might be TRBD1 (5 bases). Germline-derived CDR1 and CDR2 are SGHDN and FVKESK. Trimming pared 0 bases from V and 1 base from J, leaving 7 bases between. The length of the CDR3 is 14 residues. The CDR3 loop is CASSQEGQSYEQYF. Written as DNA, the CDR3 is TGTGCCAGCAGCCAAGAGGGGCAGTCCTACGAGCAGTACTTC.

V gene TRBV9 combines with J gene TRBJ1-3, with D possibly being TRBD1 (6 bases). Trimming removed 0 bases at V and 2 bases at J, with 15 bases between. The CDR3 spans 17 residues. Germline CDR1 and CDR2: SGDLS and YYNGEE. CDR3 in amino acids: CASSVVVGGAAGNTIYF. The CDR3 nucleotides read TGTGCCAGCAGCGTAGTCGTCGGGGGGGCGGCTGGAAACACCATATATTTT.

The chain joins TRBV5-1 to TRBJ1-1; perhaps TRBD1 as D (5 bases). CDR3 length: 14 residues. In germline, CDR1 is SGHRS, CDR2 YFSETQ. V lost 4 bases and J 2 bases, leaving 12 bases between the germline ends. The CDR3 nucleotides read TGCGCCAGCAGCCTCGAACAGGTAAACACTGAAGCTTTCTTT. Its translation is CASSLEQVNTEAFF.

DNA of the CDR3: TGTGCCAGCAGCCAACCCGGGACAGAAAAAAGCGTAGGGGTGCGGCATTTT. Translated, it gives CASSQPGTEKSVGVRHF. This chain links TRBV3-1 (or the pseudogene TRBV3-2) with TRBJ1-5; TRBD1 matches at 7 bases. V trimming: 2 bases; J trimming: 15 bases; junction bases outside the gene matches: 22. The germline V gene has CDR1 LGHDT and CDR2 YNNKEL (reference sequence). The CDR3 has 17 residues.

The chain uses TRBV19 and TRBJ2-7, with 7 bases aligning to TRBD1. With V trimmed by 5 bases and J by 3 bases, 7 bases remained unmatched. From germline, CDR1 is LNHDA and CDR2 SQIVND (reference sequence). The CDR3 is 14 amino acids. The chain's CDR3 is CASSPTGTVYEQYF. Here the CDR3 DNA reads TGTGCCAGTAGTCCAACTGGGACAGTCTACGAGCAGTACTTC.